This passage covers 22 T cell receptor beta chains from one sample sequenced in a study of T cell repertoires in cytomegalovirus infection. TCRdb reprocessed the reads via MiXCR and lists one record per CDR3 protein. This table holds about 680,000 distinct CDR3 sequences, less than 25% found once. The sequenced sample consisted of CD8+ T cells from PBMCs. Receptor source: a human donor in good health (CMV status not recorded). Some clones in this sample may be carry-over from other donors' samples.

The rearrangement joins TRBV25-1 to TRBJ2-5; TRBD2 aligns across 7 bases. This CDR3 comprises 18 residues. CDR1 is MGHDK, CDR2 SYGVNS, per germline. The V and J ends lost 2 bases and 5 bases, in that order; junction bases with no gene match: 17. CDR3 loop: CASSEIPPSGLNYETQYF. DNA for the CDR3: TGTGCCAGCAGTGAAATCCCTCCTAGCGGTCTTAACTATGAGACCCAGTACTTC.

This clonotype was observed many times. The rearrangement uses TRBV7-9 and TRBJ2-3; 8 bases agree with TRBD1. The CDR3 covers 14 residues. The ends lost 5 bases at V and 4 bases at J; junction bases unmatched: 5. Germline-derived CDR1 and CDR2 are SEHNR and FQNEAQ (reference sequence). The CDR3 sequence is CASSVGQGADTQYF. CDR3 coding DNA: TGTGCCAGCAGCGTTGGACAGGGCGCAGATACGCAGTATTTT.

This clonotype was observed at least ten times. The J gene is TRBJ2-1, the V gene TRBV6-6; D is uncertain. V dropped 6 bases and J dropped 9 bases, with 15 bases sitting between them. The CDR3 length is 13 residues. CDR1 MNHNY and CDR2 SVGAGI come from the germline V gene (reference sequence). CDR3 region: CASSPNLLGEQFF. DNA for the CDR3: TGTGCCAGCAGCCCTAATCTCCTGGGTGAGCAGTTCTTC.

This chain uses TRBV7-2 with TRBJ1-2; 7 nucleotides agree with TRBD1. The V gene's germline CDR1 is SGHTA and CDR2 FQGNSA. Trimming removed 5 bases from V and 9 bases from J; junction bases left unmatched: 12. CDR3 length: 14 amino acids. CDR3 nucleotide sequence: TGTGCCAGCAGCCCCCCGACAGGGCACGGGAGCTACACCTTC. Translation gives CASSPPTGHGSYTF.

CDR3 residues: CASSFPRQYSNQPQHF. The CDR3 bases are TGTGCCAGCAGTTTTCCCCGACAGTATAGCAATCAGCCCCAGCATTTT. The V and J genes are TRBV28 and TRBJ1-5; the D gene is possibly TRBD1 (5 bases). The CDR3 spans 16 residues. Trimming pared 3 bases from V and 0 bases from J, leaving 12 bases between. The V gene's germline CDR1 is MDHEN and CDR2 SYDVKM. Based on the CDR3 plus reference TRBV28 and TRBJ1-5, the full variable domain is DVKVTQSSRYLVKRTGEKVFLECVQDMDHENMFWYRQDPGLGLRLIYFSYDVKMKEKGDIPEGYSVSREKKERFSLILESASTNQTSMYLCASSFPRQYSNQPQHFGDGTRLSIL.

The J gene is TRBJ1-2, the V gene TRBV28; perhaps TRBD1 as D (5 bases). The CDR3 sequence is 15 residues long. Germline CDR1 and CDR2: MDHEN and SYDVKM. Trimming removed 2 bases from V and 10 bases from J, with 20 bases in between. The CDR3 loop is CASSLLGGERKVYTF. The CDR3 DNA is TGTGCCAGCAGTTTACTTGGGGGGGAACGGAAAGTCTACACCTTC.

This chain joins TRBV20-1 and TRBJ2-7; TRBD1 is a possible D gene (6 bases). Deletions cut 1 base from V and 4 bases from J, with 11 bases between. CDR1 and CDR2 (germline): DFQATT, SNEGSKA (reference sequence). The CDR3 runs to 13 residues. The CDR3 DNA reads TGCAGTGCTAGAGCTTGGACAGCTTACGAGCAGTACGTC. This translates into CSARAWTAYEQYV.

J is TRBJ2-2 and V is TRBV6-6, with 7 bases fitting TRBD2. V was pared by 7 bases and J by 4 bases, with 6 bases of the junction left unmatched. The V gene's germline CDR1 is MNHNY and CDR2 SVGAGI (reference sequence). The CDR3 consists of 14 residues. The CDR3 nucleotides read TGTGCCAGCACCATGGGGGAGGGCACCGGGGAGCTGTTTTTT. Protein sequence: CASTMGEGTGELFF.

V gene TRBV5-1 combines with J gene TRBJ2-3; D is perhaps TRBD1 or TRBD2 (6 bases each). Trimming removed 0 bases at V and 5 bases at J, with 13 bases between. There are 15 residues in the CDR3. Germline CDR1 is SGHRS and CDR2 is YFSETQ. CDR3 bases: TGCGCCAGCAGCTTGGTGGGGGGCCCGATAGATACGCAGTATTTT. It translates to CASSLVGGPIDTQYF.

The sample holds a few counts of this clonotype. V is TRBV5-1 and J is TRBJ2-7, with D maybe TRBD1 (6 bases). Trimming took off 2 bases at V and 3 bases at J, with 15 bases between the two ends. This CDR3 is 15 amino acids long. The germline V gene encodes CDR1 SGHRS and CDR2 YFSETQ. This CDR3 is CASSFTSRDIYEQYF. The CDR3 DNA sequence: TGCGCCAGCAGCTTCACAAGCAGGGACATCTACGAGCAGTACTTC.

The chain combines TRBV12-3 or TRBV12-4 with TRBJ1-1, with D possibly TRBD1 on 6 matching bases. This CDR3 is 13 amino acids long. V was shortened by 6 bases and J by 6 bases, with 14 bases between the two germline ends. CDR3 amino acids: CASSTKTGSEAFF. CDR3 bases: TGTGCCAGCAGCACGAAAACAGGGTCTGAAGCTTTCTTT.

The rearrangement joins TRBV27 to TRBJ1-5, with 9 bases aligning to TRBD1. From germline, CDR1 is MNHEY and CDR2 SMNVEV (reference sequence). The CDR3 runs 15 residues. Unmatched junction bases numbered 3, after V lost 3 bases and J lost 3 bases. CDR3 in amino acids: CASSFGTGTNQPQHF. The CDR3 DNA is TGTGCCAGCAGTTTCGGGACAGGGACCAATCAGCCCCAGCATTTT.

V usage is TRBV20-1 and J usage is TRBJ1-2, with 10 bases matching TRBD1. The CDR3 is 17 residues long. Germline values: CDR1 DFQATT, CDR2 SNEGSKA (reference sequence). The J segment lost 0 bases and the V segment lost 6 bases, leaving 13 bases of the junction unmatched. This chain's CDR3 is CSAPDRGRILANYGYTF. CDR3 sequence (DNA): TGCAGTGCACCTGACAGGGGGCGGATTTTAGCTAACTATGGCTACACCTTC.

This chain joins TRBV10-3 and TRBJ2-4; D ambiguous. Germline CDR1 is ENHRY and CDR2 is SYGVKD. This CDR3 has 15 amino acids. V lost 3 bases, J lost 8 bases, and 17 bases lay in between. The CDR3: CAISESAAPRDIQYF. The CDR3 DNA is TGTGCCATCAGTGAATCGGCTGCCCCTAGGGACATTCAGTACTTC.

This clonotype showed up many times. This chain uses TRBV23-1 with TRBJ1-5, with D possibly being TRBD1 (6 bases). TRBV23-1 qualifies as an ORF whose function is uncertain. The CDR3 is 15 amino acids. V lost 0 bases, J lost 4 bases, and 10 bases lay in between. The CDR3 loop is CASSQSGGMNQPQHF. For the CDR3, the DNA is TGCGCCAGCAGTCAATCGGGGGGCATGAATCAGCCCCAGCATTTT.

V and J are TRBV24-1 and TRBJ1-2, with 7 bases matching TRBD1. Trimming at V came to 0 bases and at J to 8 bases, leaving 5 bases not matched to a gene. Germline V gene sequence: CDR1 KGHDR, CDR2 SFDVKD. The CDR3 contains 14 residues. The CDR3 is CATSDLSTGRGYTF. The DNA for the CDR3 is TGTGCCACCAGTGATTTGTCGACAGGGAGAGGCTACACCTTC.

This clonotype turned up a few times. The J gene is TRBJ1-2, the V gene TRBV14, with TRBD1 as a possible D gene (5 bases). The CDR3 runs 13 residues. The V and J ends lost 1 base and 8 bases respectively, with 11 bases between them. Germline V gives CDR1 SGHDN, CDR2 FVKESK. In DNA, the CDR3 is TGTGCCAGCAGCCAAGGTAGCAGGGACGGCTACACCTTC. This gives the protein CASSQGSRDGYTF.

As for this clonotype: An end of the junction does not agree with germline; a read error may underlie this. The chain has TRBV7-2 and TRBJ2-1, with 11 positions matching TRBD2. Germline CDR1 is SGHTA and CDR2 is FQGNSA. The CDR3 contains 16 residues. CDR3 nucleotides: TGTGCCAGCAGCTCCCTTAGCGGGGGGGAGTACAATAAGCAGTTCTTC. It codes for CASSSLSGGEYNKQFF.

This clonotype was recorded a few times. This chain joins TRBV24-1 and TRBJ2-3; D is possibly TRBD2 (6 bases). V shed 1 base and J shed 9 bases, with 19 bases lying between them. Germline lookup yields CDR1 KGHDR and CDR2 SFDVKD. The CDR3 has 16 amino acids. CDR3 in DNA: TGTGCCACCAGTGATTTCATGCGGGGAGACCGCTGGACGCAGTATTTT. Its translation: CATSDFMRGDRWTQYF.

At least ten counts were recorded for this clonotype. The CDR3 loop reads CASSPAGQGAEAFF. The CDR3 coding sequence is TGTGCCAGCAGCCCGGCGGGACAGGGGGCTGAAGCTTTCTTT. The chain joins TRBV7-9 to TRBJ1-1, with 11 bases that match TRBD1. Unmatched junction bases numbered 5, after V lost 5 bases and J lost 6 bases. The CDR3 length is 14 residues. Germline V gene lookup returns CDR1 SEHNR and CDR2 FQNEAQ (reference sequence).

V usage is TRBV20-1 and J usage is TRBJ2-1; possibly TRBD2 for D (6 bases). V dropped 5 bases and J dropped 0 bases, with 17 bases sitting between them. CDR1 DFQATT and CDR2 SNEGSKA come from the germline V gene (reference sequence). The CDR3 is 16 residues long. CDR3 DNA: TGCAGTGCTTTTGGATTACTAGCAAGCTCCTACAATGAGCAGTTCTTC. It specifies CSAFGLLASSYNEQFF.

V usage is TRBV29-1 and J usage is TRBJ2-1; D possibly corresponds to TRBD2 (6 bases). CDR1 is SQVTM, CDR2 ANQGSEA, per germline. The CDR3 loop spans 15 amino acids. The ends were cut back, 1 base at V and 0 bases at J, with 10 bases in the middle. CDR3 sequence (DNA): TGCAGCGTTGAAGGCGCCGGGAGCTCCTACAATGAGCAGTTCTTC. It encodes CSVEGAGSSYNEQFF.